These T cell receptor beta chains were read from a single sample in a study of blood T cells in healthy people across ages. In TCRdb, the 5' RACE reads were re-called with MiXCR into one record per CDR3 protein. The sample consists of roughly 830,000 distinct CDR3 sequences, 62% of them appearing once. The sequencing input was blood. These receptors originate from a man under 40 in good health. The CDR3 runs from the conserved cysteine through the conserved F or W. D genes are given only for firm matches. Size tells how often a clone was seen (once, few, many) or the class of an expanded clone, and some rows leave it out.

D gene	CDR3 length	clone size	V gene	J gene	CDR3 protein	CDR3 DNA
TRBD2	16	NA	TRBV7-7	TRBJ2-3	CASSLRPSGDNDTQYF	TGTGCCAGCAGCTTACGCCCTAGCGGGGACAACGATACGCAGTATTTT
NA	13	few	TRBV7-9	TRBJ1-2	CASSLVRSYGYTF	TGTGCCAGCAGCTTAGTCAGGTCCTATGGCTACACCTTC
NA	13	NA	TRBV10-3	TRBJ2-7	CAISDPGRLEQYF	TGTGCCATCAGTGACCCCGGACGGCTGGAGCAGTACTTC
NA	16	many	TRBV5-4	TRBJ1-6	CASSLGQLGYNSPLHF	TGTGCCAGCAGCCTCGGACAGCTTGGATATAATTCACCCCTCCACTTT
NA	16	NA	TRBV3-1	TRBJ2-1	CASSPLERRLSNEQFF	TGTGCCAGCAGCCCCCTCGAGCGGCGACTTAGCAATGAGCAGTTCTTC
NA	12	NA	TRBV9	TRBJ2-2	CASSGNTGELFF	TGTGCCAGCAGCGGGAACACCGGGGAGCTGTTTTTT
TRBD2	16	NA	TRBV29-1	TRBJ2-1	CSVPGLAGGSYNEQFF	TGCAGCGTTCCGGGACTAGCGGGGGGTTCCTACAATGAGCAGTTCTTC
TRBD2	16	NA	TRBV12-3/TRBV12-4	TRBJ2-7	CASSSGGRGNPYEQYF	TGTGCCAGCAGTTCCGGAGGGAGGGGAAATCCCTACGAGCAGTACTTC
NA	14	NA	TRBV12-5	TRBJ2-7	CASGLAPRYDEQYF	TGTGCTAGTGGTTTGGCCCCCCGGTACGACGAGCAGTACTTC
NA	14	NA	TRBV7-2	TRBJ2-3	CASSLIPWGDTQYF	TGTGCCAGCAGCTTAATACCCTGGGGAGATACGCAGTATTTT
NA	14	NA	TRBV7-9	TRBJ2-3	CASSWDSRRDTQYF	TGTGCCAGCAGCTGGGACTCTCGGAGGGATACGCAGTATTTT
NA	14	many	TRBV7-2	TRBJ2-1	CASSLSRIGNEQFF	TGTGCCAGCAGCCTCAGCAGAATAGGCAATGAGCAGTTCTTC
NA	11	few	TRBV12-3/TRBV12-4	TRBJ2-7	CASSPSLEQYF	TGTGCCAGCAGTCCCTCGCTGGAGCAGTACTTC
TRBD1	16	NA	TRBV7-9	TRBJ2-7	CASSHSRDRGPYEQYF	TGTGCCAGCAGCCATAGCCGGGACAGGGGCCCCTACGAGCAGTACTTC
TRBD1	14	few	TRBV29-1	TRBJ2-3	CSVRDRAFSDTQYF	TGCAGCGTCCGAGACAGGGCTTTTTCGGATACGCAGTATTTT
NA	15	NA	TRBV7-2	TRBJ2-1	CASSYYDPSYNEQFF	TGTGCCAGCAGTTACTACGACCCCTCCTACAATGAGCAGTTCTTC
NA	12	NA	TRBV7-2	TRBJ2-7	CASSFRESEQYF	TGTGCCAGCAGCTTCCGGGAAAGCGAGCAGTACTTC
NA	14	NA	TRBV20-1	TRBJ2-5	CSARAGGVVETQYF	TGCAGTGCGAGGGCGGGCGGGGTAGTGGAGACCCAGTACTTC
TRBD2	16	NA	TRBV6-5	TRBJ2-2	CASSYLTSGGHGELFF	TGTGCCAGCAGTTACCTGACTAGCGGGGGTCACGGGGAGCTGTTTTTT
NA	18	many	TRBV29-1	TRBJ2-6	CSVGFGDGSFSGANVLTF	TGCAGCGTTGGGTTTGGCGACGGAAGCTTCTCTGGGGCCAACGTCCTGACTTTC
NA	14	NA	TRBV20-1	TRBJ1-5	CSAQSQGSNQPQHF	TGCAGTGCCCAGAGCCAGGGGAGCAATCAGCCCCAGCATTTT
TRBD2	18	NA	TRBV4-2	TRBJ2-6	CASSPRVAGASGANVLTF	TGTGCCAGCAGCCCTCGGGTAGCGGGGGCTTCTGGGGCCAACGTCCTGACTTTC
NA	15	once	TRBV11-2	TRBJ2-1	CASSLARGWYNEQFF	TGTGCCAGCAGCTTAGCCCGAGGGTGGTACAATGAGCAGTTCTTC
NA	15	NA	TRBV7-9	TRBJ2-6	CASSFWISGANVLTF	TGTGCCAGCAGCTTCTGGATCTCTGGGGCCAACGTCCTGACTTTC
NA	14	NA	TRBV25-1	TRBJ1-6	CASSELDNNSPLHF	TGTGCCAGCAGTGAATTGGATAATAATTCACCCCTCCACTTT
TRBD1	14	NA	TRBV6-5	TRBJ2-1	CAGSSGQVYNEQFF	TGTGCCGGCAGTTCCGGACAGGTTTACAATGAGCAGTTCTTC
TRBD1	14	NA	TRBV7-9	TRBJ1-2	CVSSRGTELKGYTF	TGTGTCAGCAGCCGTGGGACAGAACTAAAGGGCTACACCTTC
TRBD1	15	NA	TRBV12-3/TRBV12-4	TRBJ2-1	CASSTRWDSYNEQFF	TGTGCCAGCAGTACCCGGTGGGACAGTTACAATGAGCAGTTCTTC
NA	16	NA	TRBV5-1	TRBJ2-1	CASSLAVGGTYNEQFF	TGCGCCAGCAGCTTGGCCGTGGGGGGAACCTACAATGAGCAGTTCTTC
NA	15	few	TRBV4-2	TRBJ1-1	CASSQENQADTEAFF	TGTGCCAGCAGCCAAGAGAACCAGGCGGACACTGAAGCTTTCTTT
TRBD1	14	NA	TRBV29-1	TRBJ2-7	CSVRGGDRVYEQYF	TGCAGCGTCCGGGGCGGGGACAGGGTCTACGAGCAGTACTTC
NA	13	few	TRBV4-2	TRBJ2-1	CASSQPATNEQFF	TGTGCCAGCAGCCAACCCGCAACCAATGAGCAGTTCTTC
TRBD1	13	few	TRBV5-1	TRBJ2-4	CASSSTGKNIQYF	TGCGCCAGCAGCTCGACAGGGAAAAACATTCAGTACTTC
NA	15	NA	TRBV6-1	TRBJ2-5	CASSSPGLEQETQYF	TGTGCCAGCAGTAGTCCGGGACTGGAACAAGAGACCCAGTACTTC
NA	13	NA	TRBV20-1	TRBJ2-5	CSPKQGLLREQYF	TGCAGCCCTAAACAGGGTTTGCTGAGGGAGCAGTACTTC
TRBD2	15	NA	TRBV27	TRBJ2-1	CASSSTSGGSYEQFF	TGTGCCAGCAGTTCAACTAGCGGGGGGTCGTATGAGCAGTTCTTC
NA	15	NA	TRBV10-3	TRBJ1-1	CAISVAGDGNTEAFF	TGTGCCATCAGTGTCGCCGGGGACGGGAACACTGAAGCTTTCTTT
NA	14	NA	TRBV6-1	TRBJ2-7	CASSEVGVDYEQYF	TGTGCCAGCAGTGAAGTGGGAGTGGATTACGAGCAGTACTTC
NA	12	few	TRBV25-1	TRBJ1-2	CASSEHPDGYTF	TGTGCCAGCAGTGAACACCCCGATGGCTACACCTTC
TRBD2	15	once	TRBV29-1	TRBJ2-7	CSVWLAGANLGEQYF	TGCAGCGTTTGGTTAGCGGGGGCGAACCTGGGCGAGCAGTACTTC
NA	15	NA	TRBV7-2	TRBJ2-1	CASIQPPGSGNEQFF	TGTGCCAGCATCCAACCTCCAGGGTCAGGTAATGAGCAGTTCTTC
TRBD2	17	NA	TRBV28	TRBJ2-2	CASTQGLGTSETGELFF	TGTGCCAGCACCCAAGGGTTGGGGACTAGCGAAACCGGGGAGCTGTTTTTT
NA	12	few	TRBV29-1	TRBJ1-2	CSVEISNYGYTF	TGCAGCGTTGAAATCAGCAACTATGGCTACACCTTC
NA	13	NA	TRBV20-1	TRBJ2-5	CSARDAGKETQYF	TGCAGTGCTAGAGACGCAGGGAAAGAGACCCAGTACTTC
NA	13	NA	TRBV10-3	TRBJ2-7	CAISPGPDYEQYF	TGTGCCATCAGTCCCGGTCCTGATTACGAGCAGTACTTC
NA	16	NA	TRBV5-1	TRBJ2-1	CASSLPTGLGYNEQFF	TGCGCCAGCAGCTTGCCCACAGGGCTTGGCTACAATGAGCAGTTCTTC
TRBD1	18	NA	TRBV20-1	TRBJ2-1	CSASSPPGQLNSYNEQFF	TGCAGTGCTAGCAGCCCTCCGGGACAGCTTAACTCCTACAATGAGCAGTTCTTC
NA	15	NA	TRBV2	TRBJ1-5	CASSLSEPGNQPQHF	TGTGCCAGCAGTTTGAGCGAACCGGGCAATCAGCCCCAGCATTTT
TRBD2	16	NA	TRBV2	TRBJ2-3	CASSLGLAVSTDTQYF	TGTGCCAGCAGCCTGGGACTAGCGGTGAGCACAGATACGCAGTATTTT
NA	15	NA	TRBV6-2/TRBV6-3	TRBJ1-6	CASSSWTDYNSPLHF	TGTGCCAGCAGTTCGTGGACAGACTATAATTCACCCCTCCACTTT
NA	14	NA	TRBV29-1	TRBJ2-7	CSVEGAGGSYEQYF	TGCAGCGTTGAGGGGGCGGGTGGATCCTACGAGCAGTACTTC
TRBD2	16	few	TRBV4-2	TRBJ2-5	CASSQRSGGYQETQYF	TGTGCCAGCAGCCAACGAAGCGGGGGGTACCAAGAGACCCAGTACTTC
NA	13	NA	TRBV12-3/TRBV12-4	TRBJ1-5	CASSFDSNQPQHF	TGTGCCAGCAGTTTCGATAGCAATCAGCCCCAGCATTTT
TRBD2	13	few	TRBV6-2/TRBV6-3	TRBJ2-1	CASSRGGDGEQFF	TGTGCCAGCAGTAGGGGAGGGGACGGTGAGCAGTTCTTC
TRBD1	13	NA	TRBV12-3/TRBV12-4	TRBJ2-7	CASSADRGYEQYF	TGTGCCAGCAGTGCGGACAGGGGCTACGAGCAGTACTTC